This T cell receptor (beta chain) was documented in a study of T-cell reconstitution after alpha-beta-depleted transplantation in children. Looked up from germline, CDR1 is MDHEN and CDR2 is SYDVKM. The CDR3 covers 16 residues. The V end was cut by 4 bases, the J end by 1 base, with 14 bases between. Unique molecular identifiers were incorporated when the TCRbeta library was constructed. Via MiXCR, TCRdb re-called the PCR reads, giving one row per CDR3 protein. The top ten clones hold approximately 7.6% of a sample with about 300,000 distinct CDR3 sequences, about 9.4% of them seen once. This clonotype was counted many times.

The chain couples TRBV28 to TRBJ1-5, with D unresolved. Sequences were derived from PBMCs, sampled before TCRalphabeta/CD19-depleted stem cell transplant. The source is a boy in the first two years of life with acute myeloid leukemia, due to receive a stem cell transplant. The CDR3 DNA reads TGTGCCAGCAGTTCCGGCGGGGTTTTGAGCAATCAGCCCCAGCATTTT. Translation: CASSSGGVLSNQPQHF.